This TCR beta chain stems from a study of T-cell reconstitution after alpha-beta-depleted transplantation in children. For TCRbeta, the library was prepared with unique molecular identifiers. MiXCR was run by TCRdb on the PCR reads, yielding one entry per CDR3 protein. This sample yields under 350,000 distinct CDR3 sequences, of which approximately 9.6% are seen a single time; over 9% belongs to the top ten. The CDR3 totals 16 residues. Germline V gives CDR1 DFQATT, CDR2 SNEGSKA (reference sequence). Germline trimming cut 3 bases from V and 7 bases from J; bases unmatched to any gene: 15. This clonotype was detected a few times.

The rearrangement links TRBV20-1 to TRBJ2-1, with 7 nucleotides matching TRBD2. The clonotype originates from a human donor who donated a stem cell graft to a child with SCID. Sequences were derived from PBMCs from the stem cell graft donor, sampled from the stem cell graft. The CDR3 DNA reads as TGCAGTGCTAGTCTCCAGAGCGGGGACCTCTGGAATGAGCAGTTCTTC. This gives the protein CSASLQSGDLWNEQFF.